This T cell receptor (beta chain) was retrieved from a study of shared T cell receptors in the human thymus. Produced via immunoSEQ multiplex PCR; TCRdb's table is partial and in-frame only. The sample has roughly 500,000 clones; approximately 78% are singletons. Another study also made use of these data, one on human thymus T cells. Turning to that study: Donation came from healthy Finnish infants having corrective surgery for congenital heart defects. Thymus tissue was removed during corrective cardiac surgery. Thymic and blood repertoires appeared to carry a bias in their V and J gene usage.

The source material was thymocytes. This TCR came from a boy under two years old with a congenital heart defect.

The CDR3 nucleotides read TGTGCCAGCAGCTTAGGAAAAGTAGCGGGGTACTCCTACGAGCAGTACTTC. This gives the protein CASSLGKVAGYSYEQYF. The chain has TRBV11-2 and TRBJ2-7; 8 bases align to TRBD2. V gave up 1 base and J gave up 0 bases; unmatched junction bases: 8. This CDR3 spans 17 amino acids. From germline, CDR1 is SGHAT and CDR2 FQNNGV.